The 8 T cell receptor beta chains given below trace back to one sample, sequenced in a study of CD8+ T cells in alopecia areata. RNA was isolated and reverse transcribed to cDNA, the sequencing template. Using immunoSEQ multiplex PCR, the repertoire was profiled, and TCRdb retains in-frame clones only, with some absent. The table shows about 91,000 clones, with around two fifths occurring only once. The sequenced material came from CD4+ T cells sorted from blood. Receptors originate from a human donor with alopecia areata.

V usage is TRBV30 and J usage is TRBJ1-2; 8 nucleotides line up with TRBD1. The trim removed 3 bases at V and 6 bases at J, leaving 6 bases unmatched. This CDR3 is built from 13 residues. Per the germline V gene, CDR1 is GTSNPN and CDR2 is SVGIG (reference sequence). CDR3 coding DNA: TGTGCCTGGAGAAAGGACAGGGCCGATGGCTACACCTTC. Protein product: CAWRKDRADGYTF. Together with reference TRBV30 and TRBJ1-2, the CDR3 gives the full variable domain: SQTIHQWPATLVQPVGSPLSLECTVEGTSNPNLYWYRQAAGRGLQLLFYSVGIGQISSEVPQNLSASRPQDRQFILSSKKLLLSDSGFYLCAWRKDRADGYTFGSGTRLTVV.

The chain links TRBV5-1 to TRBJ2-5; tentatively, D is TRBD1 or TRBD2 (5 bases each). CDR1 and CDR2 (germline): SGHRS, YFSETQ. The CDR3 sequence is 15 residues long. V shed 5 bases and J shed 0 bases, with 14 bases lying between them. The CDR3 loop reads CASSLSRGDQETQYF. The DNA of the CDR3 is TGCGCCAGCAGTCTATCCCGAGGGGACCAAGAGACCCAGTACTTC. Complete variable domain (other parts from reference TRBV5-1 and TRBJ2-5): KAGVTQTPRYLIKTRGQQVTLSCSPISGHRSVSWYQQTPGQGLQFLFEYFSETQRNKGNFPGRFSGRQFSNSRSEMNVSTLELGDSALYLCASSLSRGDQETQYFGPGTRLLVL.

This chain connects TRBV29-1 to TRBJ2-7; 9 bases are shared with TRBD1. Trimming cost V 5 bases and J 5 bases; bases outside gene matches: 10. The CDR3 extends over 14 amino acids. Germline V lookup: CDR1 SQVTM, CDR2 ANQGSEA. CDR3 sequence reads: CSVRTSGTGNEQYF. In nucleotides, the CDR3 is TGCAGCGTTCGAACCTCCGGGACAGGGAACGAGCAGTACTTC.

This clone was counted only a few times. The chain recombines TRBV2 with TRBJ2-5; D possibly matches TRBD1 or TRBD2 (6 bases each). V was trimmed by 6 bases and J by 7 bases, leaving 12 bases between them. The CDR3 length is 12 residues. Looked up from germline, CDR1 is SNHLY and CDR2 is FYNNEI. The CDR3 sequence: CASRVGGRTQYF. In DNA form, the CDR3 reads TGTGCCAGCAGGGTGGGGGGCCGGACCCAGTACTTC.

In DNA form, the CDR3 reads TGTGCCAGCACTTCGGAGGGTGCTGGGGCCAACGTCCTGACTTTC. Its protein is CASTSEGAGANVLTF. This sequence joins TRBV27 and TRBJ2-6; D possibly corresponds to TRBD2 (6 bases). In germline, CDR1 is MNHEY, CDR2 SMNVEV (reference sequence). CDR3 length: 15 amino acids. V lost 7 bases, J lost 2 bases, and 12 bases lay in between.

This clone was seen a handful of times. This chain connects TRBV29-1 to TRBJ2-1; unclear D gene. Trimming took 6 bases from V and 15 from J, leaving 15 bases between them. The germline CDR1 and CDR2 sequences are SQVTM and ANQGSEA. This CDR3 contains 10 residues. The CDR3 here is CSVGSSGTFF. The CDR3 DNA reads as TGCAGCGTGGGATCGAGTGGAACGTTCTTC.

This clone occurred a few times. This chain connects TRBV29-1 to TRBJ2-7, with 7 nucleotides matching TRBD1. The trim removed 5 bases at V and 6 bases at J, leaving 10 bases unmatched. Germline values: CDR1 SQVTM, CDR2 ANQGSEA. The CDR3 sequence is 13 residues long. CDR3 DNA: TGCAGCGTTAAGCCGTTATACAGGGGCGAGCAGTACTTC. Translation gives CSVKPLYRGEQYF.

V usage is TRBV5-1 and J usage is TRBJ2-3; D might be TRBD1 (6 bases). This CDR3 region has 16 residues. Trimming pared 0 bases from V and 5 bases from J, leaving 16 bases between. Germline V gene lookup returns CDR1 SGHRS and CDR2 YFSETQ. The CDR3 is CASSLEGTRAIDTQYF. The CDR3, as DNA: TGCGCCAGCAGCTTGGAGGGGACAAGGGCCATAGATACGCAGTATTTT.